What follows are 15 T cell receptor beta chains derived from one specimen sequenced in a study of shared clonotypes between healthy human individuals. Using immunoSEQ multiplex PCR, the repertoire was profiled, and TCRdb retains in-frame clones only, with some absent. This sample has around 2,000,000 clones, with about 94% found just once. Positive CCR7 selection of CD45RO-negative cells yielded the naive CD8 cells, and terminally differentiated effector memory CD45RA+ cells were excluded. Sequenced sample: naive CD8+ T cells sorted from blood. The receptors were sampled from a man aged 18-30 years in good health.

The chain recombines TRBV2 with TRBJ2-7, with 7 bases that match TRBD2. In germline, CDR1 is SNHLY, CDR2 FYNNEI. V was pared by 4 bases and J by 4 bases, with 10 bases of the junction left unmatched. This CDR3 contains 15 residues. This CDR3 reads CASSGGIVLAYEQYF. The CDR3 DNA sequence: TGTGCCAGCAGTGGGGGAATCGTACTAGCGTACGAGCAGTACTTC.

This chain links TRBV6-6 with TRBJ2-1; 7 nucleotides align to TRBD2. V dropped 0 bases and J dropped 5; count of bases not matched to a gene: 7. The CDR3 runs 16 residues. Germline-derived CDR1 and CDR2 are MNHNY and SVGAGI (reference sequence). The CDR3 DNA sequence: TGTGCCAGCAGTTACTCGGTGGCTAGCGGACACAATGAGCAGTTCTTC. This encodes CASSYSVASGHNEQFF.

The CDR3 sequence: CASSAGNTIYF. The CDR3 nucleotides are TGTGCCAGCAGTGCCGGAAACACCATATATTTT. The chain uses TRBV25-1 and TRBJ1-3; D gene uncertain. Trimming left V 4 bases short and J 4 bases short, with 2 bases between. This CDR3 contains 11 residues. In germline, CDR1 is MGHDK, CDR2 SYGVNS.

To note about this clone: At the DNA level, this CDR3 is encoded by other sequences in the same sample as well. The J gene is TRBJ2-2, the V gene TRBV27; D remains ambiguous. Per germline, CDR1 MNHEY and CDR2 SMNVEV (reference sequence). Deletions cut 5 bases from V and 7 bases from J, with 8 bases between. The CDR3 runs to 12 residues. The CDR3 DNA follows: TGTGCCAGCAGTCTCCCTGGCGGGGAGCTGTTTTTT. Its translation is CASSLPGGELFF.

The chain links TRBV6-1 to TRBJ2-3; D is possibly TRBD2 (5 bases). Trimming took 4 bases from V and 0 from J, leaving 14 bases between them. This CDR3 region has 16 residues. Germline V gene sequence: CDR1 MNHNS, CDR2 SASEGT. CDR3: CASSAPRGTSTDTQYF. CDR3 DNA: TGTGCCAGCAGTGCTCCCCGGGGAACTAGCACAGATACGCAGTATTTT.

The rearrangement uses TRBV27 and TRBJ2-1; D possibly corresponds to TRBD1 (6 bases). The V end was cut by 0 bases, the J end by 4 bases, with 16 bases between. The germline CDR1 and CDR2 sequences are MNHEY and SMNVEV (reference sequence). The CDR3 totals 17 residues. CDR3 nucleotides: TGTGCCAGCAGTTTATCCGTCCGGGACACCGCATACAATGAGCAGTTCTTC. It encodes CASSLSVRDTAYNEQFF.

The chain combines TRBV2 with TRBJ1-5; 11 nucleotides agree with TRBD1. The CDR3 totals 15 residues. CDR1 and CDR2 from the germline V gene are SNHLY and FYNNEI. The J segment lost 5 bases and the V segment lost 1 base, leaving 1 base of the junction unmatched. CDR3 loop: CASSEGTGGHQPQHF. CDR3 nucleotides: TGTGCCAGCAGTGAAGGGACAGGGGGCCATCAGCCCCAGCATTTT.

The chain uses TRBV4-1 and TRBJ2-5; D remains unclear. The CDR3 loop spans 14 amino acids. Germline values: CDR1 MGHRA, CDR2 YSYEKL. V gave up 4 bases and J gave up 1 base, with 10 bases separating them. Written as DNA, the CDR3 is TGCGCCAGCAGCCTTGGGAACAGCCAAGAGACCCAGTACTTC. Translated, it gives CASSLGNSQETQYF.

This clone is a singleton in its sample. This same CDR3 is encoded by further DNA sequences in the sample. The J gene is TRBJ2-3, the V gene TRBV29-1, with 7 bases fitting TRBD2. Germline CDR1 reads SQVTM; CDR2 reads ANQGSEA. J was trimmed by 1 base and V by 6 bases; bases with no gene match: 4. The CDR3 runs to 13 residues. The CDR3 DNA reads TGCAGCGTCTCAACTAGCGGCACAGATACGCAGTATTTT. Translation: CSVSTSGTDTQYF.

This clone appeared once. This sequence joins TRBV29-1 and TRBJ2-1; 7 bases are shared with TRBD2. CDR3 size: 13 residues. After removal of 7 bases from V and 2 bases from J, the junction contained 5 bases not matched to a gene. CDR1 SQVTM and CDR2 ANQGSEA come from the germline V gene. The CDR3 DNA reads TGCAGCGAACGAGCGGGACCCTACAATGAGCAGTTCTTC. As protein: CSERAGPYNEQFF.

The gene calls are TRBV9 and TRBJ1-3; TRBD1 matches at 7 bases. The germline CDR1 and CDR2 sequences are SGDLS and YYNGEE. This CDR3 spans 15 amino acids. V dropped 0 bases and J dropped 12; count of bases not matched to a gene: 12. The CDR3: CASSVEGQDGGVIYF. CDR3 in DNA: TGTGCCAGCAGCGTAGAAGGACAGGACGGAGGGGTCATATATTTT.

V is TRBV7-2 and J is TRBJ2-3, with TRBD2 identical over 7 bases. Trimming at V came to 0 bases and at J to 4 bases, leaving 4 bases not matched to a gene. The germline V gene encodes CDR1 SGHTA and CDR2 FQGNSA. The CDR3 runs 15 residues. As DNA, the CDR3 is TGTGCCAGCAGCTTAGCGGGAGGGACGGCAGATACGCAGTATTTT. Translating gives CASSLAGGTADTQYF.

The genes are TRBV19 and TRBJ2-3; 9 bases are shared with TRBD2. CDR1 is LNHDA and CDR2 is SQIVND in the germline V gene (reference sequence). V gave up 6 bases and J gave up 4 bases; unmatched junction bases: 8. The CDR3 has 15 residues. CDR3 protein: CASRERGGAADTQYF. CDR3 sequence (DNA): TGTGCCAGTAGGGAGCGCGGGGGGGCCGCAGATACGCAGTATTTT.

This chain connects TRBV7-6 to TRBJ1-5; maybe TRBD1 (6 bases). V gave up 0 bases and J gave up 3 bases, with 15 bases separating them. The CDR3 contains 17 residues. The germline V gene has CDR1 SGHVS and CDR2 FNYEAQ. This chain's CDR3 is CASSLAEGGWVNQPQHF. CDR3 nucleotide sequence: TGTGCCAGCAGCTTAGCGGAGGGGGGCTGGGTCAATCAGCCCCAGCATTTT.

This clone appeared a single time. This chain uses TRBV4-3 with TRBJ2-7; tentatively, D is TRBD2 (5 bases). The CDR3 runs 16 residues. The germline gives CDR1 LGHNA, CDR2 YSLEER. Trimming took off 0 bases at V and 2 bases at J, with 14 bases between the two ends. In DNA, the CDR3 is TGCGCCAGCAGCCAAGATGTGCGGACTTCTACCTACGAGCAGTACTTC. This gives the protein CASSQDVRTSTYEQYF.